The 28 T cell receptor beta chains listed next were all sequenced from one sample in a study of cytomegalovirus exposure and HLA in healthy donors. Use of 60 Vbeta and 13 Jbeta primers characterized the PCR. Method: immunoSEQ multiplex PCR; TCRdb's copy keeps in-frame clones and lacks some. Among some 120,000 clones, around 80% were seen once, and the ten largest hold over 0.2%. The sequencing sample was made of PBMCs. The receptors come from a man aged 45-65 years in good health and CMV-seronegative.

The chain couples TRBV6-6 to TRBJ2-4; 9 positions agree with TRBD2. Trimming took 4 bases from V and 6 from J; bases not matched to a gene: 7. Germline V gene sequence: CDR1 MNHNY, CDR2 SVGAGI (reference sequence). This CDR3 comprises 15 residues. CDR3 bases: TGTGCCAGCAGTTCAACCGGGACTAGCATAAACATTCAGTACTTC. This gives the protein CASSSTGTSINIQYF.

This clone has a handful of counts. J is TRBJ2-1 and V is TRBV7-3; tentative D call: TRBD2 (5 bases). The CDR3 length is 18 residues. Trimming took off 4 bases at V and 2 bases at J, with 21 bases between the two ends. The germline V gene encodes CDR1 SGHTA and CDR2 FQGTGA. The CDR3 loop reads CASSSSSGRGPPYNEQFF. CDR3 DNA sequence: TGTGCCAGCAGCTCTTCTTCGGGCCGCGGGCCGCCCTACAATGAGCAGTTCTTC.

A few counts support this clone. One end of the junction is discordant with germline, which a read error may explain. The V gene is TRBV10-3, the J gene TRBJ2-3, with D perhaps TRBD2 (6 bases). Germline values: CDR1 ENHRY, CDR2 SYGVKD. The CDR3 extends over 15 amino acids. This chain's CDR3 is CAISEYRGNTDAQYF. The CDR3 DNA sequence: TGTGCCATCAGTGAATACCGGGGGAACACAGATGCGCAGTATTTT.

This clone has a handful of counts. J is TRBJ2-2 and V is TRBV9, with a tentative D call TRBD2 (7 bases). The CDR3 totals 16 residues. V shed 0 bases and J shed 7 bases, with 16 bases lying between them. Germline V gene data show CDR1 as SGDLS and CDR2 as YYNGEE. Here the CDR3 DNA reads TGTGCCAGCAGCGTAGCTATGGGGGGGGCCGTCGGGGAGCTGTTTTTT. This sequence encodes CASSVAMGGAVGELFF.

The rearrangement uses TRBV2 and TRBJ1-1; D gene uncertain. Germline V gene sequence: CDR1 SNHLY, CDR2 FYNNEI. V lost 8 bases, J lost 0 bases, and 16 bases lay in between. This CDR3 has 15 amino acids. The CDR3 DNA is TGTGCCAGCGGAGGACGGGTCTTCGTGAACACTGAAGCTTTCTTT. Protein product: CASGGRVFVNTEAFF.

A remark on this clone: At one end, the junction sequence differs from germline, possibly due to a read error. The V call is TRBV28, the J call TRBJ2-7; D possibly corresponds to TRBD1 (5 bases). This CDR3 spans 12 amino acids. The germline V gene encodes CDR1 MDHEN and CDR2 SYDVKM. The CDR3 nucleotides read TGTGCCAGCAGTTTAAACACAGGCCCTGACCTCTTC. Residues: CASSLNTGPDLF. The full variable domain, its missing parts supplied by reference TRBV28 and TRBJ2-7, is DVKVTQSSRYLVKRTGEKVFLECVQDMDHENMFWYRQDPGLGLRLIYFSYDVKMKEKGDIPEGYSVSREKKERFSLILESASTNQTSMYLCASSLNTGPDLFGPGTRLTVT.

The gene calls are TRBV6-5 and TRBJ2-7, with 7 nucleotides matching TRBD2. The V gene end was trimmed by 8 bases and the J gene end by 2 bases; junction bases not matched to a gene: 9. Germline V lookup: CDR1 MNHEY, CDR2 SVGAGI. CDR3 length: 14 amino acids. CDR3 DNA sequence: TGTGCCAGCTGTTCCCGACTAGCACCCTACGAGCAGTACTTC. Its translation: CASCSRLAPYEQYF.

In its sample, this clone was seen a few times. This chain uses TRBV19 with TRBJ1-5, with 8 bases fitting TRBD1. The CDR3 loop spans 15 amino acids. The germline V gene has CDR1 LNHDA and CDR2 SQIVND (reference sequence). J gave up 4 bases and V 5 bases, and 7 bases lay outside the gene matches. CDR3 in amino acids: CASSARTGRNQPQHF. In DNA, the CDR3 is TGTGCCAGTAGTGCGCGGACAGGGCGGAATCAGCCCCAGCATTTT.

This sequence joins TRBV12-5 and TRBJ2-2; the D is unclear. The V end was cut by 7 bases, the J end by 3 bases, with 12 bases between. CDR3 length equals 14 residues. Per the germline V gene, CDR1 is LGHNT and CDR2 is FRNRAP. The CDR3 region is CASALPSDTGELFF. The DNA of the CDR3 is TGTGCTAGTGCCCTTCCCTCGGACACCGGGGAGCTGTTTTTT.

The rearrangement links TRBV11-2 to TRBJ2-1; 14 nucleotides match TRBD2. Germline assignment: CDR1 SGHAT and CDR2 FQNNGV. The CDR3 has 17 amino acids. V was clipped by 4 bases and J by 4 bases; unmatched bases: 6. Written as DNA, the CDR3 is TGTGCCAGCAGCTGGACTAGCGGGGGGCCCGATTACAATGAGCAGTTCTTC. Protein sequence: CASSWTSGGPDYNEQFF.

The V call is TRBV5-6, the J call TRBJ1-1, with a weak D call TRBD1 (5 bases). Germline values: CDR1 SGHDT, CDR2 YYEEEE. Trimming shortened V by 2 bases and J by 1 base, and 6 bases separated the two germline ends. The CDR3 extends over 13 amino acids. This chain's CDR3 is CASSFGQNTEAFF. CDR3 sequence (DNA): TGTGCCAGCAGCTTCGGACAGAACACTGAAGCTTTCTTT.

This clone was seen once. The CDR3 bases are TGCGCCAGCAGCTTAGCCGCGGGGGCGCTCGAGCAGTACTTC. This gives the protein CASSLAAGALEQYF. This chain joins TRBV5-1 and TRBJ2-7; tentative D call: TRBD2 (7 bases). The V and J ends lost 2 bases and 6 bases respectively, with 15 bases between them. The germline gives CDR1 SGHRS, CDR2 YFSETQ. This CDR3 spans 14 amino acids. The full variable domain, its missing parts supplied by reference TRBV5-1 and TRBJ2-7, is KAGVTQTPRYLIKTRGQQVTLSCSPISGHRSVSWYQQTPGQGLQFLFEYFSETQRNKGNFPGRFSGRQFSNSRSEMNVSTLELGDSALYLCASSLAAGALEQYFGPGTRLTVT.

This clone was seen more than once but under ten times. CDR3 sequence (DNA): TGCGCCAGCAGCCAAGACCGGAGCTCCTACGAGCAGTACTTC. Its translation: CASSQDRSSYEQYF. The chain joins TRBV4-3 to TRBJ2-7; D not resolved. CDR3 length: 14 residues. CDR1 and CDR2 (germline): LGHNA, YSLEER. The V end lost 0 bases, the J end lost 0 bases, and 6 bases lay between the germline ends.

V and J are TRBV30 and TRBJ1-4, with D possibly TRBD1 on 5 matching bases. Per the germline V gene, CDR1 is GTSNPN and CDR2 is SVGIG (reference sequence). V was cut by 0 bases and J by 7 bases, with 12 bases left in between. The CDR3 is made up of 14 amino acids. The CDR3 sequence is CAWSVLQGFEKLFF. The CDR3 nucleotides read TGTGCCTGGAGTGTACTCCAGGGCTTTGAAAAACTGTTTTTT. The full variable domain, completed using reference TRBV30 and TRBJ1-4, is SQTIHQWPATLVQPVGSPLSLECTVEGTSNPNLYWYRQAAGRGLQLLFYSVGIGQISSEVPQNLSASRPQDRQFILSSKKLLLSDSGFYLCAWSVLQGFEKLFFGSGTQLSVL.

This chain connects TRBV14 to TRBJ1-4; D unresolved. The germline gives CDR1 SGHDN, CDR2 FVKESK. This CDR3 region has 16 residues. Between the trimmed V and J ends, which lost 0 bases and 1 base, there was a span of 9 bases. CDR3 bases: TGTGCCAGCAGCCAAGAGAGGAGATTAACTAATGAAAAACTGTTTTTT. It yields the protein CASSQERRLTNEKLFF.

The CDR3 here is CSVGRSRTDTQYF. The CDR3 DNA is TGCAGCGTTGGGCGGTCCCGGACAGATACGCAGTATTTT. This chain uses TRBV29-1 with TRBJ2-3; D not certain. The CDR3 is 13 residues long. Trimming removed 4 bases from V and 3 bases from J, with 11 bases in between. The germline gives CDR1 SQVTM, CDR2 ANQGSEA.

The rearrangement uses TRBV19 and TRBJ1-1, with D possibly matching TRBD1 (5 bases). V was trimmed by 6 bases and J by 4 bases, leaving 18 bases between them. This CDR3 has 15 residues. Looked up from germline, CDR1 is LNHDA and CDR2 is SQIVND (reference sequence). The CDR3 coding sequence is TGTGCCAGTAGCGTCCTCCCCCAGGGTGGCACTGAAGCTTTCTTT. Translating gives CASSVLPQGGTEAFF.

The chain recombines TRBV5-1 with TRBJ1-1, with 8 bases aligning to TRBD1. This CDR3 has 17 amino acids. J was trimmed by 4 bases and V by 5 bases; bases with no gene match: 16. CDR1 and CDR2 from the germline V gene are SGHRS and YFSETQ. CDR3 region: CASSPTQGALGATEAFF. Written as DNA, the CDR3 is TGCGCCAGCAGTCCCACCCAGGGGGCGCTTGGGGCCACTGAAGCTTTCTTT.

The chain links TRBV5-1 to TRBJ2-7; D unresolved. Germline V gene lookup returns CDR1 SGHRS and CDR2 YFSETQ. CDR3 size: 13 residues. With 4 bases removed from V and 4 bases from J, the gap between germline ends came to 12 bases. The CDR3 sequence is CASSLAEQYEQYF. In DNA form, the CDR3 reads TGCGCCAGCAGCCTGGCTGAACAATACGAGCAGTACTTC. Looking up the rest from reference TRBV5-1 and TRBJ2-7 gives the full variable domain: KAGVTQTPRYLIKTRGQQVTLSCSPISGHRSVSWYQQTPGQGLQFLFEYFSETQRNKGNFPGRFSGRQFSNSRSEMNVSTLELGDSALYLCASSLAEQYEQYFGPGTRLTVT.

The chain combines TRBV11-2 with TRBJ1-1; D is unresolved. Trimming left V 4 bases short and J 1 base short, with 10 bases between. CDR3 length: 14 residues. From germline, CDR1 is SGHAT and CDR2 FQNNGV. The CDR3 sequence is CASSSTTGNTEAFF. The CDR3 DNA reads as TGTGCCAGCAGCTCCACGACGGGGAACACTGAAGCTTTCTTT.

The table lists this clone with a few counts. The chain has TRBV13 and TRBJ2-7, with D perhaps TRBD1 (6 bases). The CDR3 is made up of 17 amino acids. V was shortened by 4 bases and J by 6 bases, with 25 bases between the two germline ends. In germline, CDR1 is PRHDT, CDR2 FYEKMQ (reference sequence). In DNA form, the CDR3 reads TGTGCCAGCAGCTCACATGATCGGACAGAGGCGGTGGGCGAGCAGTACTTC. Amino acids: CASSSHDRTEAVGEQYF.

The chain carries TRBV6-1 and TRBJ1-2, with 8 nucleotides matching TRBD1. Germline trimming cut 2 bases from V and 5 bases from J; bases unmatched to any gene: 7. The CDR3 has 15 residues. From germline, CDR1 is MNHNS and CDR2 SASEGT. The CDR3 sequence: CASSEIQGEEYGYTF. Written as DNA, the CDR3 is TGTGCCAGCAGTGAAATACAGGGGGAGGAGTATGGCTACACCTTC.

This chain connects TRBV5-4 to TRBJ1-1, with a weak D call TRBD1 (6 bases). The germline gives CDR1 SGHNT, CDR2 YYREEE (reference sequence). The ends were cut back, 4 bases at V and 5 bases at J, with 15 bases in the middle. The CDR3 consists of 14 residues. CDR3 amino acids: CASSQQGELTEAFF. CDR3 nucleotides: TGTGCCAGCAGCCAACAGGGAGAATTGACTGAAGCTTTCTTT.

V usage is TRBV29-1 and J usage is TRBJ2-5; D unresolved. V was trimmed by 6 bases and J by 2 bases, leaving 16 bases between them. This CDR3 spans 14 amino acids. Germline CDR1 is SQVTM and CDR2 is ANQGSEA. This CDR3 is CSVPPSSEQETQYF. For the CDR3, the DNA is TGCAGCGTCCCCCCTTCCAGCGAACAAGAGACCCAGTACTTC.

The chain recombines TRBV19 with TRBJ2-3; the match to TRBD1 covers 8 bases. Germline V lookup: CDR1 LNHDA, CDR2 SQIVND (reference sequence). Trimming removed 5 bases from V and 4 bases from J; junction bases left unmatched: 20. The CDR3 has 19 amino acids. Written as DNA, the CDR3 is TGTGCCAGTAGTCCACAAAAGCCCGGGACAGGCAGCTTCTCAGATACGCAGTATTTT. Translating gives CASSPQKPGTGSFSDTQYF.

This clone has only one observation. V usage is TRBV5-4 and J usage is TRBJ2-3, with D uncertain. Germline values: CDR1 SGHNT, CDR2 YYREEE (reference sequence). There are 14 residues in the CDR3. With 0 bases removed from V and 2 bases from J, the gap between germline ends came to 7 bases. The chain's CDR3 is CASSLEPTTDTQYF. The DNA for the CDR3 is TGTGCCAGCAGCTTGGAGCCCACCACAGATACGCAGTATTTT.

This clone has a single count. The rearrangement joins TRBV5-1 to TRBJ1-2; the D gene is possibly TRBD1 (5 bases). The CDR3 loop spans 14 amino acids. Germline values: CDR1 SGHRS, CDR2 YFSETQ. The V and J ends lost 4 bases and 2 bases respectively, with 12 bases between them. Here the CDR3 reads CASSLNDRNYGYTF. In nucleotides, the CDR3 is TGCGCCAGCAGCCTGAATGACAGAAACTATGGCTACACCTTC.

The CDR3 protein is CATSRGQLVSTDTQYF. The CDR3 coding sequence is TGCGCTACCAGCCGGGGACAGCTCGTGAGCACAGATACGCAGTATTTT. J is TRBJ2-3 and V is TRBV5-1; 7 nucleotides agree with TRBD1. This CDR3 has 16 residues. The germline V gene encodes CDR1 SGHRS and CDR2 YFSETQ. The full variable domain, completed using reference TRBV5-1 and TRBJ2-3, is KAGVTQTPRYLIKTRGQQVTLSCSPISGHRSVSWYQQTPGQGLQFLFEYFSETQRNKGNFPGRFSGRQFSNSRSEMNVSTLELGDSALYLCATSRGQLVSTDTQYFGPGTRLTVL.